The 23 T cell receptor beta chains listed next were all sequenced from one sample in a study of cytomegalovirus exposure and HLA in healthy donors. Researchers ran the PCR with 60 Vbeta and 13 Jbeta primers. Method: immunoSEQ multiplex PCR; TCRdb's copy keeps in-frame clones and lacks some. This sample's table has about 200,000 clones. Sequencing was carried out using PBMCs. The receptors here all came from a boy between 10 and 17 years old in good health and CMV-seronegative.

The chain joins TRBV29-1 to TRBJ1-1; D not resolved. Trimming removed 2 bases at V and 0 bases at J, with 7 bases between. CDR3 size: 13 residues. Looked up from germline, CDR1 is SQVTM and CDR2 is ANQGSEA. The CDR3 reads CSVEWALNTEAFF. In DNA form, the CDR3 reads TGCAGCGTTGAATGGGCGCTGAACACTGAAGCTTTCTTT.

The chain is built from TRBV5-1 and TRBJ2-2, with TRBD2 identical over 7 bases. Germline CDR1 reads SGHRS; CDR2 reads YFSETQ. The CDR3 has 17 amino acids. With V trimmed by 1 base and J by 7 bases, 13 bases remained unmatched. The CDR3 region has the DNA TGCGCCAGCAGCTTGATTCTTCGGCCTAGCGGTAGCGGGGAGCTGTTTTTT. Amino acid sequence: CASSLILRPSGSGELFF.

The chain employs TRBV5-6 and TRBJ2-1; 7 bases are a match to TRBD2. CDR3 length equals 16 residues. CDR1 and CDR2 from the germline V gene are SGHDT and YYEEEE. The V and J ends lost 2 bases and 5 bases, in that order; junction bases with no gene match: 10. CDR3 sequence (DNA): TGTGCCAGCAGCTTAGTCGGGGGGATTCGGGACAATGAGCAGTTCTTC. Amino acid sequence: CASSLVGGIRDNEQFF.

The rearrangement joins TRBV7-9 to TRBJ2-3; 10 bases are shared with TRBD2. This CDR3 spans 17 amino acids. Germline V lookup: CDR1 SEHNR, CDR2 FQNEAQ (reference sequence). V shed 4 bases and J 11 bases; nucleotides not matched to a gene: 18. CDR3 sequence: CASSSLSGLAGVAGQYF. The DNA of the CDR3 is TGTGCCAGCAGCTCGTTATCCGGTCTAGCGGGAGTAGCAGGGCAGTATTTT.

This chain connects TRBV28 to TRBJ2-7; D gene uncertain. CDR3 length: 12 residues. Between the trimmed V and J ends, which lost 8 bases and 6 bases, there was a span of 14 bases. The germline V gene encodes CDR1 MDHEN and CDR2 SYDVKM. This CDR3 reads CASVEPPGEQYF. The CDR3 nucleotides are TGTGCCAGCGTGGAACCCCCGGGCGAGCAGTACTTC.

The V gene is TRBV6-5, the J gene TRBJ2-7; no clear D gene. The V gene's germline CDR1 is MNHEY and CDR2 SVGAGI. This CDR3 is built from 14 residues. Trimming removed 3 bases at V and 4 bases at J, with 13 bases between. The CDR3 loop reads CASSYSAQVYEQYF. The CDR3 DNA is TGTGCCAGCAGTTATTCCGCCCAGGTGTACGAGCAGTACTTC.

With regard to this clone: Germline and junction disagree at one end, which may indicate a read error. The chain couples TRBV29-1 to TRBJ1-2, with 10 nucleotides matching TRBD1. The germline gives CDR1 SQVTM, CDR2 ANQGSEA. The CDR3 has 13 residues. In nucleotides, the CDR3 is TGCAGCGTGGAAGGGACAGGGGACTATGGCTACACCTTC. Translation: CSVEGTGDYGYTF.

The gene calls are TRBV27 and TRBJ1-6; TRBD1 agrees at 9 bases. The ends lost 6 bases at V and 7 bases at J; junction bases unmatched: 10. The CDR3 runs to 16 residues. Germline values: CDR1 MNHEY, CDR2 SMNVEV (reference sequence). CDR3 sequence reads: CASRLDRGAWNSPLHF. As DNA, the CDR3 is TGTGCCAGCAGACTAGACAGGGGGGCTTGGAATTCACCCCTCCACTTT.

The rearrangement links TRBV5-4 to TRBJ2-5; 8 positions match TRBD2. CDR1 SGHNT and CDR2 YYREEE come from the germline V gene (reference sequence). The CDR3 covers 17 residues. The ends lost 0 bases at V and 4 bases at J; junction bases unmatched: 11. CDR3 bases: TGTGCCAGCAGCTTGGTCGGCGGGGGGCCGAACTCAGAGACCCAGTACTTC. It specifies CASSLVGGGPNSETQYF.

Concerning this clone: A junction end diverges from the germline sequence, so it may reflect a read error. J is TRBJ1-2 and V is TRBV20-1, with D hard to call. The CDR3 runs 10 residues. Germline CDR1 DFQATT, CDR2 SNEGSKA (reference sequence). CDR3 sequence reads: CSASFTEHLF. For the CDR3, the DNA is TGCAGTGCCAGTTTTACGGAGCATCTGTTC.

The V call is TRBV30, the J call TRBJ2-7, with D hard to call. CDR1 is GTSNPN, CDR2 SVGIG, per germline (reference sequence). Trimming stripped 1 base from V and 4 bases from J, with 11 bases between. This CDR3 has 13 amino acids. This CDR3 reads CAWSADDGYEQYF. Here the CDR3 DNA reads TGTGCCTGGAGTGCCGACGACGGGTACGAGCAGTACTTC. Drawing the rest from reference TRBV30 and TRBJ2-7, the complete variable domain is SQTIHQWPATLVQPVGSPLSLECTVEGTSNPNLYWYRQAAGRGLQLLFYSVGIGQISSEVPQNLSASRPQDRQFILSSKKLLLSDSGFYLCAWSADDGYEQYFGPGTRLTVT.

The genes are TRBV15 and TRBJ2-1; D is possibly TRBD2 (6 bases). The germline gives CDR1 LNHNV, CDR2 YYDKDF (reference sequence). The V end was cut by 3 bases, the J end by 1 base, with 13 bases between. This CDR3 is 16 amino acids long. The CDR3 reads CATSRGLARSYNEQFF. CDR3 DNA: TGTGCCACCAGCAGGGGTCTAGCGAGGTCCTACAATGAGCAGTTCTTC. The full variable domain, its missing parts supplied by reference TRBV15 and TRBJ2-1, is DAMVIQNPRYQVTQFGKPVTLSCSQTLNHNVMYWYQQKSSQAPKLLFHYYDKDFNNEADTPDNFQSRRPNTSFCFLDIRSPGLGDTAMYLCATSRGLARSYNEQFFGPGTRLTVL.

The rearrangement links TRBV5-6 to TRBJ1-2; D is possibly TRBD1 (5 bases). The germline V and J ends were trimmed by 4 bases and 0 bases, with 22 bases remaining between them. The germline gives CDR1 SGHDT, CDR2 YYEEEE. The CDR3 is made up of 18 amino acids. CDR3 residues: CASSVRIQGIKANYGYTF. The CDR3 DNA sequence: TGTGCCAGCAGCGTCCGGATTCAGGGAATCAAAGCTAACTATGGCTACACCTTC.

The V gene is TRBV28, the J gene TRBJ1-1; TRBD1 is a possible D gene (5 bases). V was pared by 6 bases and J by 5 bases, with 16 bases between. Germline assignment: CDR1 MDHEN and CDR2 SYDVKM. This CDR3 is 14 amino acids long. The CDR3 DNA reads TGTGCCAGCAGAATCGGGGGGGTAGGGACTGAAGCTTTCTTT. Its translation is CASRIGGVGTEAFF.

The chain carries TRBV5-4 and TRBJ1-2, with a weak D call TRBD1 (6 bases). Germline CDR1 SGHNT, CDR2 YYREEE (reference sequence). The CDR3 sequence is 15 residues long. V was pared by 3 bases and J by 3 bases, with 15 bases between. The CDR3 DNA follows: TGTGCCAGCAGCTCCACAGGGATGGGGTACTATGGCTACACCTTC. This sequence encodes CASSSTGMGYYGYTF.

The rearrangement uses TRBV5-1 and TRBJ2-3; 7 bases agree with TRBD1. Germline lookup yields CDR1 SGHRS and CDR2 YFSETQ. The CDR3 covers 16 residues. V shed 5 bases, J shed 2 bases, and the junction held 11 bases outside the gene matches. The chain's CDR3 is CASRRWVQGDTDTQYF. The CDR3 DNA is TGCGCCAGCAGGAGGTGGGTTCAGGGGGACACAGATACGCAGTATTTT.

The gene calls are TRBV19 and TRBJ1-5, with D maybe TRBD1 (5 bases). V was clipped by 5 bases and J by 6 bases, with 17 bases between them. Germline CDR1 reads LNHDA; CDR2 reads SQIVND (reference sequence). The CDR3 runs 15 residues. CDR3 loop: CASSPQLGGVQPQHF. Here the CDR3 DNA reads TGTGCCAGTAGTCCCCAACTGGGAGGGGTTCAGCCCCAGCATTTT. Variable domain in full (rest from reference TRBV19 and TRBJ1-5): DGGITQSPKYLFRKEGQNVTLSCEQNLNHDAMYWYRQDPGQGLRLIYYSQIVNDFQKGDIAEGYSVSREKKESFPLTVTSAQKNPTAFYLCASSPQLGGVQPQHFGDGTRLSIL.

The chain couples TRBV7-9 to TRBJ1-4; D unresolved. Trimming removed 5 bases from V and 6 bases from J, with 7 bases in between. This CDR3 has 12 amino acids. Germline assignment: CDR1 SEHNR and CDR2 FQNEAQ (reference sequence). The CDR3 nucleotides read TGTGCCAGCAGCCCTACCGATGAAAAACTGTTTTTT. The encoded protein is CASSPTDEKLFF. Full variable domain (outside the CDR3, taken from reference TRBV7-9 and TRBJ1-4): DTGVSQNPRHKITKRGQNVTFRCDPISEHNRLYWYRQTLGQGPEFLTYFQNEAQLEKSRLLSDRFSAERPKGSFSTLEIQRTEQGDSAMYLCASSPTDEKLFFGSGTQLSVL.

This sequence joins TRBV6-1 and TRBJ1-2; the D gene is possibly TRBD1 (5 bases). V was trimmed by 5 bases and J by 5 bases, leaving 15 bases between them. This CDR3 comprises 14 residues. CDR1 is MNHNS, CDR2 SASEGT, per germline. CDR3 sequence reads: CASSPRGGSYGYTF. In nucleotides, the CDR3 is TGTGCCAGCAGTCCTCGGGGGGGAAGTTATGGCTACACCTTC.

This rearrangement joins TRBV4-3 to TRBJ2-3; D gene uncertain. The CDR3 totals 16 residues. Trimming removed 1 base from V and 1 base from J, with 12 bases in between. Germline V gene lookup returns CDR1 LGHNA and CDR2 YSLEER. CDR3 in DNA: TGCGCCAGCAGCCAAGCATCTGGCCTAGGCACAGATACGCAGTATTTT. This sequence encodes CASSQASGLGTDTQYF.

The V call is TRBV19, the J call TRBJ1-1; D unclear. This CDR3 is 14 amino acids long. V gave up 0 bases and J gave up 1 base, with 6 bases separating them. Germline CDR1 is LNHDA and CDR2 is SQIVND (reference sequence). CDR3 nucleotide sequence: TGTGCCAGTAGTATAGATCGGGGGAACACTGAAGCTTTCTTT. It encodes CASSIDRGNTEAFF.

The chain combines TRBV30 with TRBJ2-3; maybe TRBD2 (6 bases). The germline V gene has CDR1 GTSNPN and CDR2 SVGIG (reference sequence). This CDR3 contains 14 residues. V was clipped by 3 bases and J by 2 bases, with 12 bases between them. As DNA, the CDR3 is TGTGCCTGGAGAAGTGGGGGGAACACAGATACGCAGTATTTT. Protein product: CAWRSGGNTDTQYF.

The chain is built from TRBV5-1 and TRBJ2-7; D uncertain. Trimming took 2 bases from V and 0 from J, leaving 12 bases between them. The CDR3 consists of 15 residues. Germline lookup yields CDR1 SGHRS and CDR2 YFSETQ. DNA of the CDR3: TGCGCCAGCAGCTTAACAGCTACGAGCTCCTACGAGCAGTACTTC. Amino acids: CASSLTATSSYEQYF.